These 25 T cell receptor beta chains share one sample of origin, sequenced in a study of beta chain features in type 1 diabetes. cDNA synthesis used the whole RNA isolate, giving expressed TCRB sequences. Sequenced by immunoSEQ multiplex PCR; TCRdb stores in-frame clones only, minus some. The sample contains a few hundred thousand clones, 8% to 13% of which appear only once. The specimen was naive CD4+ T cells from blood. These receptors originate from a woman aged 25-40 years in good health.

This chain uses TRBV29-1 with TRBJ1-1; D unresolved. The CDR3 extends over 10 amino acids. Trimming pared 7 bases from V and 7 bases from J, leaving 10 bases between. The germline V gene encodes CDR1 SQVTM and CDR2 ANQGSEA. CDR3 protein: CSGGDREAFF. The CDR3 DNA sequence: TGCAGCGGCGGGGATCGTGAAGCTTTCTTT. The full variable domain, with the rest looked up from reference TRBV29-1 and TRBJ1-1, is SAVISQKPSRDICQRGTSLTIQCQVDSQVTMMFWYRQQPGQSLTLIATANQGSEATYESGFVIDKFPISRPNLTFSTLTVSNMSPEDSSIYLCSGGDREAFFGQGTRLTVV.

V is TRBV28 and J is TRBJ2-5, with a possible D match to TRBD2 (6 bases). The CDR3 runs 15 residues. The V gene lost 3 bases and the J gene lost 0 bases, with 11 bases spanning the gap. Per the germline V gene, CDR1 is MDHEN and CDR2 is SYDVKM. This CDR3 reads CASSFGGGYQETQYF. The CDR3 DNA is TGTGCCAGCAGTTTCGGGGGAGGTTACCAAGAGACCCAGTACTTC.

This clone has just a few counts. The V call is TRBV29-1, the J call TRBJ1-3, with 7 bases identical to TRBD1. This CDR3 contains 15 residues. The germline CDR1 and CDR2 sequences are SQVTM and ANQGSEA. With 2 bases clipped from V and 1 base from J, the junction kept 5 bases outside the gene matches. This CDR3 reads CSVEKDRRSGNTIYF. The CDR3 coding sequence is TGCAGCGTTGAAAAGGACAGGAGATCTGGAAACACCATATATTTT.

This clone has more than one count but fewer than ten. The CDR3 bases are TGTGCCAGCTCACCACCGACAGGGCGAGAGACCCAGTACTTC. It translates to CASSPPTGRETQYF. The chain recombines TRBV18 with TRBJ2-5; TRBD1 matches 7 bases. CDR3 size: 14 residues. Trimming at V came to 0 bases and at J to 4 bases, leaving 2 bases not matched to a gene. From germline, CDR1 is KGHSH and CDR2 LQKENI.

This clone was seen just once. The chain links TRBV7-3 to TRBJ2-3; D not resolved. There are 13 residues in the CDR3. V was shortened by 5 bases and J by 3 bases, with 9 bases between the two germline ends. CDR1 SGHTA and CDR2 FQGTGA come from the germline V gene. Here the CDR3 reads CASSARLTDTQYF. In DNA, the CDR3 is TGTGCCAGCAGCGCCCGACTGACAGATACGCAGTATTTT.

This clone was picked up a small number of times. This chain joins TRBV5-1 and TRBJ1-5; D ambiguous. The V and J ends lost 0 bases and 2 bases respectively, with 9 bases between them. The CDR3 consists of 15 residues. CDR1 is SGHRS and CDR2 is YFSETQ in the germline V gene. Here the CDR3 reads CASSLEGGGNQPQHF. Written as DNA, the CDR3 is TGCGCCAGCAGCTTGGAAGGAGGTGGCAATCAGCCCCAGCATTTT.

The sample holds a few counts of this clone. The CDR3 sequence: CASTPTGGMGTDTQYF. The CDR3 DNA is TGTGCCAGCACCCCAACAGGGGGCATGGGCACAGATACGCAGTATTTT. V usage is TRBV6-6 and J usage is TRBJ2-3, with 9 bases aligning to TRBD1. CDR3 size: 16 residues. CDR1 and CDR2 from the germline V gene are MNHNY and SVGAGI (reference sequence). V gave up 7 bases and J gave up 1 base; unmatched junction bases: 9.

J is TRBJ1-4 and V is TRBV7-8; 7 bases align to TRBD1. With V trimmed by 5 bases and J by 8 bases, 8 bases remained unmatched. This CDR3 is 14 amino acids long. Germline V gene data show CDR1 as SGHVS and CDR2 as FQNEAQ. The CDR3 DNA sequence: TGTGCCAGCAGCCTTGGACAGGAGGGCGAAAAACTGTTTTTT. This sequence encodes CASSLGQEGEKLFF.

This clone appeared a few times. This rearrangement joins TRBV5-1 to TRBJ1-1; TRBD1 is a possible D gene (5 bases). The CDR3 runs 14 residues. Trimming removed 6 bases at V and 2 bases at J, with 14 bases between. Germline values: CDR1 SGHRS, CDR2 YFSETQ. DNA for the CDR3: TGCGCCAGCACCGCCCACCAGGGAAACACTGAAGCTTTCTTT. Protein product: CASTAHQGNTEAFF.

CDR3 in DNA: TGTGCCTGTCAGACAGGGGGCAATCAGCCCCAGCATTTT. It specifies CACQTGGNQPQHF. The J gene is TRBJ1-5, the V gene TRBV30, with 8 bases fitting TRBD1. Germline V gene sequence: CDR1 GTSNPN, CDR2 SVGIG (reference sequence). The J segment lost 2 bases and the V segment lost 6 bases, leaving 3 bases of the junction unmatched. CDR3 size: 13 residues. Drawing the rest from reference TRBV30 and TRBJ1-5, the complete variable domain is SQTIHQWPATLVQPVGSPLSLECTVEGTSNPNLYWYRQAAGRGLQLLFYSVGIGQISSEVPQNLSASRPQDRQFILSSKKLLLSDSGFYLCACQTGGNQPQHFGDGTRLSIL.

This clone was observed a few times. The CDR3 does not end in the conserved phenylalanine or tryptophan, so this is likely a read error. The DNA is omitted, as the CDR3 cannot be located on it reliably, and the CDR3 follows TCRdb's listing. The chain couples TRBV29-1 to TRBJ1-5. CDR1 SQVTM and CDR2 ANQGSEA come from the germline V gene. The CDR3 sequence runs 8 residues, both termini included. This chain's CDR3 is CSAPPIPK.

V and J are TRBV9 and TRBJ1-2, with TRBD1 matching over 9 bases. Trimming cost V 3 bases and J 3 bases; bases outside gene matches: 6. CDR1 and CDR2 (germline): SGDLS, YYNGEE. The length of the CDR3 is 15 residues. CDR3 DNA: TGTGCCAGCAGCGGACCGGGACAGGGAGACTATGGCTACACCTTC. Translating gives CASSGPGQGDYGYTF.

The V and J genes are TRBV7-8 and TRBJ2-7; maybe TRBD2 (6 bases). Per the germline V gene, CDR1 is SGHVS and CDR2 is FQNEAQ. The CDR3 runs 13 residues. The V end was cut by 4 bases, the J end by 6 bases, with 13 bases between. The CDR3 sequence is CASSSRLDSEQYF. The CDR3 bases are TGTGCCAGCAGCTCAAGACTAGATTCCGAGCAGTACTTC.

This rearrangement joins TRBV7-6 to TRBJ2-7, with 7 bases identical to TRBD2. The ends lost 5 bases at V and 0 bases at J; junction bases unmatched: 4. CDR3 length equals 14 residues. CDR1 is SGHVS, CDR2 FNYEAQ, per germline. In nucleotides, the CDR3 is TGTGCCAGCAGCCGGGGACTACCCTCCTACGAGCAGTACTTC. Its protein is CASSRGLPSYEQYF.

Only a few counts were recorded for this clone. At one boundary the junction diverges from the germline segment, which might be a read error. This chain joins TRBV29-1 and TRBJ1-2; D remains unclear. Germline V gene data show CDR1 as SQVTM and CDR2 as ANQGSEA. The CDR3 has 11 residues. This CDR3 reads CSVRLSAEGSF. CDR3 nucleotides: TGCAGCGTCCGATTATCGGCCGAGGGATCGTTC.

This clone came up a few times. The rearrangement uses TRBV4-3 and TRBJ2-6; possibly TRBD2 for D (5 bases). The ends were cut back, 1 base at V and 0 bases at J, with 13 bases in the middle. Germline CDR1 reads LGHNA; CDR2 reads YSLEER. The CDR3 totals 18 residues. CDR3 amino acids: CASSQGGGGTSGANVLTF. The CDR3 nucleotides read TGCGCCAGCAGCCAAGGTGGCGGAGGCACCTCTGGGGCCAACGTCCTGACTTTC.

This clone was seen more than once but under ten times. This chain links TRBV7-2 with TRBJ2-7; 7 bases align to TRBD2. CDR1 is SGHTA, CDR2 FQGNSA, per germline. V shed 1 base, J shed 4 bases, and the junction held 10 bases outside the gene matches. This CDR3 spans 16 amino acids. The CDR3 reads CASSLVPGGTMYEQYF. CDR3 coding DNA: TGTGCCAGCAGCTTAGTCCCGGGCGGGACTATGTACGAGCAGTACTTC.

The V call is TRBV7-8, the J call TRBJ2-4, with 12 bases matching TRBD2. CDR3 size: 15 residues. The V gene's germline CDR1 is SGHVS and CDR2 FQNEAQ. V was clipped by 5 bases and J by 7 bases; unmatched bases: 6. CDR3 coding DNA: TGTGCCAGCAGCCTTCGGACTAGCGGGATGAACATTCAGTACTTC. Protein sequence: CASSLRTSGMNIQYF.

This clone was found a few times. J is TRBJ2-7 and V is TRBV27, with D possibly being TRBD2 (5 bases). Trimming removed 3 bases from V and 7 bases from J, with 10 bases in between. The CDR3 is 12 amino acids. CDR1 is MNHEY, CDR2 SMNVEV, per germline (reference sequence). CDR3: CASSFRSGEQYF. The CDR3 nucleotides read TGTGCCAGCAGTTTTCGCTCGGGGGAGCAGTACTTC.

CDR3 loop: CASSSRAAGGKETQYF. CDR3 DNA sequence: TGTGCCAGCAGTTCTAGGGCCGCGGGCGGGAAAGAGACCCAGTACTTC. The J gene is TRBJ2-5, the V gene TRBV6-5; tentatively, D is TRBD2 (6 bases). The V end was cut by 4 bases, the J end by 3 bases, with 18 bases between. The CDR3 spans 16 residues. Germline CDR1 reads MNHEY; CDR2 reads SVGAGI.

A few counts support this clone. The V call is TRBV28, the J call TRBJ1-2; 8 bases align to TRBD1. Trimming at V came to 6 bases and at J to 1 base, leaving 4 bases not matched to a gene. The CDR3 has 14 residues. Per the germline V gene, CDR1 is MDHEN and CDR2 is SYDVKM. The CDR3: CASRRGQGNYGYTF. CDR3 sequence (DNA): TGTGCCAGCAGACGCGGACAGGGTAACTATGGCTACACCTTC.

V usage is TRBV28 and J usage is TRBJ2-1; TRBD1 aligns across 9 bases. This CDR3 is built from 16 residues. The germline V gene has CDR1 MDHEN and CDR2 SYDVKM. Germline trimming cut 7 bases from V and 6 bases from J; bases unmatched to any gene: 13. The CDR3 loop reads CASIAPLGTGSNEQFF. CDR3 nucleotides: TGTGCCAGCATAGCCCCCCTCGGGACAGGGTCCAATGAGCAGTTCTTC.

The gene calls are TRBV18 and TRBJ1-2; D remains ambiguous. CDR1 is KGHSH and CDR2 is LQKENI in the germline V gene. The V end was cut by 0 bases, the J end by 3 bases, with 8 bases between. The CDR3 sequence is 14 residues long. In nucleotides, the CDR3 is TGTGCCAGCTCACCACCTGGGCCGGACTATGGCTACACCTTC. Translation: CASSPPGPDYGYTF.

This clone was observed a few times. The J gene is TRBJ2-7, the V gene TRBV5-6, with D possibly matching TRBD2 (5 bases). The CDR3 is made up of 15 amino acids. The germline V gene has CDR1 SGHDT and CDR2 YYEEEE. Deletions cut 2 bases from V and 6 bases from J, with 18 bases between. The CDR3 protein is CASSLYLTQRPEQYF. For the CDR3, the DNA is TGTGCCAGCAGCTTATATTTGACCCAGCGGCCCGAGCAGTACTTC.

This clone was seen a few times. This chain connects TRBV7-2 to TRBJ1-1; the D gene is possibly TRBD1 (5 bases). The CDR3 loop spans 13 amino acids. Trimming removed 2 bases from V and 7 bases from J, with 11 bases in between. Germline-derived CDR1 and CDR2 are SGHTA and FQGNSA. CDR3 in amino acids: CASSLLARGEAFF. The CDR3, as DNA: TGTGCCAGCAGCTTACTCGCAAGGGGTGAAGCTTTCTTT.